This record concerns one TCR beta chain sequence. The data were produced by immunoSEQ multiplex PCR, yet TCRdb's version contains in-frame clones alone and is incomplete. The sample shows nearly 55,000 clones, roughly nine tenths of them seen only once. The data belong to a study of blood T cell repertoires in COVID-19. As for the study in general: The origin of the acute and convalescent COVID-19 samples was the United States, Italy and Spain.

The sequence came from a woman aged 55-69 years with active or convalescent COVID-19. Specimen: peripheral blood.

The CDR3, as DNA: TGTGCCAGCACCTCTTTTAGCGGGAGGAATGAGCAGTTCTTC. Translating gives CASTSFSGRNEQFF. The V gene is TRBV28, the J gene TRBJ2-1, with TRBD2 identical over 10 bases. The CDR3 is 14 residues long. Unmatched junction bases numbered 7, after V lost 7 bases and J lost 7 bases. Germline assignment: CDR1 MDHEN and CDR2 SYDVKM.